The entry that follows covers one T cell receptor (beta chain) sequence. The antigen is not known. These data belong to a study of PD-1 blockade in classical Hodgkin lymphoma. Study observations and caveats: It was reported that newly diagnosed patients had less baseline TCR diversity than healthy donors.

Profiled with immunoSEQ multiplex PCR; TCRdb holds only in-frame clones, not every one. Of tens of thousands of clones listed, around 84% are singletons. Every patient experienced relapse after autologous stem cell transplantation, and brentuximab vedotin exposure varied. The J segment lost 2 bases and the V segment lost 3 bases, leaving 4 bases of the junction unmatched. Germline CDR1 and CDR2: SEHNR and FQNEAQ (reference sequence). This CDR3 is 15 amino acids long. Sequenced here: peripheral blood mononuclear cells (PBMCs), sampled at baseline. This chain links TRBV7-9 with TRBJ2-3, with 8 bases lining up with TRBD2. This sequence originates from a human donor with classical Hodgkin lymphoma. The DNA for the CDR3 is TGTGCCAGCAGCTTTGCGGGGGGAAACACAGATACGCAGTATTTT. This codes for CASSFAGGNTDTQYF.